The clone carrying this T cell receptor (beta chain) turned up a few times. Its specificity is not known. This may be a read error, as it is one base from a much larger clone. The entry originates in a study of T-cell reconstitution after alpha-beta-depleted transplantation in children. Preparation of the TCRbeta library used unique molecular identifiers. TCRdb called the PCR reads again in MiXCR, with one record for every CDR3 protein. Of 150,000 to 200,000 distinct CDR3 sequences in the sample, around 5.9% are singletons; the top ten hold about 4.4%. The study's findings and limits: Hyperexpanded clones declined; after one year, newly produced T cells mostly supplied diversity. Roughly two months post-transplant, alpha-beta T cells reportedly originated from several hundred graft clones that had expanded.

The CDR3 extends over 11 amino acids. Germline V gene sequence: CDR1 LGHNA, CDR2 YNFKEQ. V lost 0 bases and J 5 bases, leaving 2 bases between the germline ends. The sequences come from PBMCs, collected before TCRalphabeta/CD19-depleted stem cell transplant. The chain combines TRBV4-2 with TRBJ2-7; D call uncertain. The source of this sequence is a girl under three years old with combined immunodeficiency, due to receive a stem cell transplant. The CDR3 nucleotides read TGTGCCAGCAGCCAAGAAGACGAGCAGTACTTC. This codes for CASSQEDEQYF.